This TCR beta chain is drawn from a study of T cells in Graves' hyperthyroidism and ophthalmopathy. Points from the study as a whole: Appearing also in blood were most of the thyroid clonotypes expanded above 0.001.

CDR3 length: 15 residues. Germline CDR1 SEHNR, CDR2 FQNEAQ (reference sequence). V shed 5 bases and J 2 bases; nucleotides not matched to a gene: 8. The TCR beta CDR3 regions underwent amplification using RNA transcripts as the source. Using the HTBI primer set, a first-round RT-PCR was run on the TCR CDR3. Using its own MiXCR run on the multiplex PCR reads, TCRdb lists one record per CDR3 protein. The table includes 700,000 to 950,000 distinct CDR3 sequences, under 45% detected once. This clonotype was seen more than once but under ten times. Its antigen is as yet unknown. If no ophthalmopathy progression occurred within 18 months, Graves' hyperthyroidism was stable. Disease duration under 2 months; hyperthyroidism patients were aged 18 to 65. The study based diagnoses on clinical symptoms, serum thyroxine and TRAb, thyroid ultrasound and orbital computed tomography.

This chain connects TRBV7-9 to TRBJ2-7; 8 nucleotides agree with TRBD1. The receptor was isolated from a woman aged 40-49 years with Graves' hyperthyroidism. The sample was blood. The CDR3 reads CASSRWTGSPYEQYF. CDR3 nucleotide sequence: TGTGCCAGCAGCCGATGGACAGGGTCCCCCTACGAGCAGTACTTC.